This T cell receptor (beta chain) comes out of a study of blood T cells in healthy people across ages. Study-wide results and caveats: Bulk PBMC profiling left naive and antigen-experienced comparisons inconclusive.

This CDR3 comprises 16 residues. Germline assignment: CDR1 LGHDT and CDR2 YNNKEL (reference sequence). On this clonotype itself: The antigen remains unidentified.

Alongside a J-beta primer mix, a sample-barcoded 5' primer served in a second PCR lasting about 7 to 11 cycles. In TCRdb, the 5' RACE reads were re-called with MiXCR into one record per CDR3 protein. The sample lists about 640,000 distinct CDR3 sequences; roughly 43% were seen once. The draw of peripheral blood yielded approximately 11 milliliters from each donor. At least 7 million PBMCs were isolated per sample. The gene calls are TRBV3-1 and TRBJ2-7; D is possibly TRBD2 (5 bases). The tail of the sequence fits TRBJ2-5 better, so the J call may be wrong. The receptor comes from a man older than 75 in good health. Sequenced sample: blood. The chain's CDR3 is CASSQDLLAGKETQYF. CDR3 nucleotide sequence: TGTGCCAGCAGCCAAGATCTCCTAGCAGGCAAAGAGACCCAGTACTTC.